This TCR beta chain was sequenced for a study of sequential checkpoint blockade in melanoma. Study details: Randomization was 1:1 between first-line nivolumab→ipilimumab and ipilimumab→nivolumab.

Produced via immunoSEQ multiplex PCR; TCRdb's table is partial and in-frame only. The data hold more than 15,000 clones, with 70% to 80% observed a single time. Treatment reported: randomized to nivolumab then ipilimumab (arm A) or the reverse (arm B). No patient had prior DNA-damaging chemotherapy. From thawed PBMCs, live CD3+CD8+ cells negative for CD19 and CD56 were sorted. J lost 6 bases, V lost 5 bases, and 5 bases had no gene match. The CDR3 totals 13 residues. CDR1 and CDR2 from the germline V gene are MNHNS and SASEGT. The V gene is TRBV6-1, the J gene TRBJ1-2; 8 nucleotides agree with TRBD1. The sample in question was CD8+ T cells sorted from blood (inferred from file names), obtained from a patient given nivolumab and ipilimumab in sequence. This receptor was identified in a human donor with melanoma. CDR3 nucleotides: TGTGCCAGCAGTCAGGGGGCCCTCAATGGCTACACCTTC. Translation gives CASSQGALNGYTF.